These T cell receptor beta chains were read from a single sample in a study of radiation and T cells in renal cell carcinoma. TCRdb's table, derived via immunoSEQ multiplex PCR, lists solely in-frame clones and lacks some. This table has around 130,000 clones, 80% to 90% appearing once. The sample consisted of blood, taken from a patient whose treatment included radiotherapy and nephrectomy. Receptors originate from an older woman with renal cell carcinoma. Both conserved end residues are part of each CDR3. Each record gives: clone size, CDR3 length, D gene, V gene, J gene, CDR3 protein, CDR3 DNA. A D gene is named only where the DNA matches it firmly. Some rows have no size entry. The others give once, few or many, or a class for an expanded clone.

-	15	-	TRBV6-5	TRBJ1-3	CASSSDSTSGNTIYF	TGTGCCAGCAGTTCCGACAGTACCTCTGGAAACACCATATATTTT
-	12	-	TRBV19	TRBJ2-7	CASSLSIGEQYF	TGTGCCAGTAGTTTATCGATCGGCGAGCAGTACTTC
-	15	-	TRBV10-1	TRBJ2-6	CASSDPSRGANVLTF	TGCGCCAGCAGTGATCCCTCCCGGGGGGCCAACGTCCTGACTTTC
-	16	TRBD1	TRBV4-3	TRBJ2-7	CASSQESGQGAYEQYF	TGCGCCAGCAGCCAGGAATCGGGACAGGGGGCGTACGAGCAGTACTTC
-	14	-	TRBV5-1	TRBJ2-5	CASSLGLALETQYF	TGCGCCAGCAGCTTGGGGCTAGCGCTAGAGACCCAGTACTTC
few	14	-	TRBV9	TRBJ2-6	CASSVISGANVLTF	TGTGCCAGCAGCGTAATTTCTGGGGCCAACGTCCTGACTTTC
once	16	-	TRBV7-9	TRBJ2-5	CASSLGRFGDLWTQYF	TGTGCCAGCAGCTTAGGGAGGTTTGGGGACCTGTGGACCCAGTACTTC
once	14	-	TRBV6-4	TRBJ1-2	CASSERGARDGYTF	TGTGCCAGCAGTGAGCGGGGGGCGAGGGATGGCTACACCTTC
-	15	TRBD2	TRBV19	TRBJ2-7	CASSMDRTSVNEQYF	TGTGCCAGTAGTATGGACCGGACTAGCGTGAACGAGCAGTACTTC
once	14	-	TRBV5-1	TRBJ1-5	CASSLGGQNQPQHF	TGCGCCAGCAGCTTGGGGGGCCAAAATCAGCCCCAGCATTTT
-	16	TRBD2	TRBV14	TRBJ2-7	CASRAAGGTRSYEQYF	TGTGCCAGCAGAGCAGCGGGGGGAACCCGCTCCTACGAGCAGTACTTC
-	14	TRBD1	TRBV6-5	TRBJ1-1	CASSWAGGNTEAFF	TGTGCCAGCAGTTGGGCAGGGGGGAACACTGAAGCTTTCTTT
-	14	-	TRBV18	TRBJ2-1	CASSPRGENNEQFF	TGTGCCAGCTCACCTAGGGGGGAGAACAATGAGCAGTTCTTC
-	14	-	TRBV6-5	TRBJ1-3	CASISGVWGNTIYF	TGTGCCAGCATCTCAGGGGTGTGGGGAAACACCATATATTTT
-	15	TRBD2	TRBV27	TRBJ2-1	CASSPQRGSYNEQFF	TGTGCCAGCAGTCCCCAGCGGGGATCCTACAATGAGCAGTTCTTC
-	14	-	TRBV27	TRBJ1-5	CASSFGQTNQPQHF	TGTGCCAGCAGTTTTGGACAGACAAATCAGCCCCAGCATTTT
-	15	-	TRBV28	TRBJ1-3	CASSFTGPPGNTIYF	TGTGCCAGCAGTTTCACGGGACCTCCTGGAAACACCATATATTTT
-	13	-	TRBV10-3	TRBJ1-2	CAIRYQGGHGYTF	TGTGCCATCAGGTACCAGGGAGGGCATGGCTACACCTTC
-	14	-	TRBV5-8	TRBJ1-5	CASSLVENNQPQHF	TGTGCCAGCAGCTTGGTGGAGAACAATCAGCCCCAGCATTTT
once	11	TRBD1	TRBV30	TRBJ2-7	CAWGQAYEQYF	TGTGCCTGGGGACAGGCCTACGAGCAGTACTTC
-	13	-	TRBV9	TRBJ1-4	CASSTHGGEKLFF	TGTGCCAGCAGCACCCACGGGGGAGAAAAACTGTTTTTT
once	13	-	TRBV2	TRBJ1-1	CASSDGGETEAFF	TGTGCCAGCAGTGACGGGGGGGAAACTGAAGCTTTCTTT
once	12	-	TRBV7-9	TRBJ1-1	CASSFREPEAFF	TGTGCCAGCAGTTTCAGGGAGCCTGAAGCTTTCTTT
few	14	-	TRBV7-2	TRBJ1-1	CASSLGEVRTEAFF	TGTGCCAGCAGCTTGGGGGAGGTTCGCACTGAAGCTTTCTTT
-	13	-	TRBV18	TRBJ1-4	CASSLGWGEKLFF	TGTGCCAGCTCACTAGGTTGGGGTGAAAAACTGTTTTTT
-	16	-	TRBV7-9	TRBJ2-7	CASSLSPGSFSYEQYF	TGTGCCAGCAGCTTATCCCCAGGCAGTTTCTCCTACGAGCAGTACTTC
-	14	-	TRBV2	TRBJ1-2	CASSEGQAFGGYTF	TGTGCCAGCAGTGAAGGACAGGCCTTCGGTGGCTACACCTTC
-	15	-	TRBV28	TRBJ1-6	CASSLNAPGFTPLHF	TGTGCCAGCAGTTTAAATGCTCCCGGGTTTACACCCCTCCACTTT
-	15	-	TRBV4-3	TRBJ1-2	CASSQDWQRGYGYTF	TGCGCCAGCAGCCAAGATTGGCAGCGTGGCTATGGCTACACCTTC
-	15	TRBD1	TRBV9	TRBJ2-7	CASSVGPGGDHEQYF	TGTGCCAGCAGCGTAGGACCAGGGGGCGACCACGAGCAGTACTTC
-	17	-	TRBV27	TRBJ2-6	CASTGQGTYSGANVLTF	TGTGCCTCAACGGGGCAGGGGACTTACTCTGGGGCCAACGTCCTGACTTTC
-	14	-	TRBV19	TRBJ1-5	CASSIEGINQPQHF	TGTGCCAGTAGTATTGAGGGGATCAATCAGCCCCAGCATTTT
-	16	TRBD1	TRBV30	TRBJ2-7	CAWSRPGQISDYEQYF	TGTGCCTGGAGTCGCCCGGGACAGATATCGGACTACGAGCAGTACTTC
-	13	-	TRBV19	TRBJ2-5	CASSAGRQETQYF	TGTGCCAGTAGTGCCGGACGGCAAGAGACCCAGTACTTC
-	13	-	TRBV5-4	TRBJ1-4	CASSSDSWEKLFF	TGTGCCAGCAGCTCGGACAGTTGGGAAAAACTGTTTTTT
few	16	-	TRBV9	TRBJ1-3	CASSVFGGGSGNTIYF	TGTGCCAGCAGCGTATTTGGGGGAGGATCCGGAAACACCATATATTTT
-	13	-	TRBV2	TRBJ1-4	CASRDQDGEKLFF	TGTGCCAGCCGGGACCAAGATGGAGAAAAACTGTTTTTT
once	14	-	TRBV29-1	TRBJ2-7	CSVTPGSLMYEQYF	TGCAGCGTCACTCCTGGGTCGCTGATGTACGAGCAGTACTTC
few	14	TRBD1	TRBV5-4	TRBJ1-2	CASSFQDRAGGYTF	TGTGCCAGCAGCTTCCAAGACAGGGCGGGGGGCTACACCTTC
-	14	-	TRBV7-2	TRBJ1-2	CASSPQRGSGGYTF	TGTGCCAGCAGCCCCCAGCGGGGGTCTGGCGGCTACACCTTC
-	14	TRBD1	TRBV6-5	TRBJ1-2	CASSSGQLRYGYTF	TGTGCCAGCAGTTCGGGACAGCTACGCTATGGCTACACCTTC
-	13	-	TRBV6-5	TRBJ1-2	CASSYRQGGGYTF	TGTGCCAGCAGTTACCGGCAGGGAGGCGGCTACACCTTC
once	16	TRBD1	TRBV9	TRBJ1-4	CASSARPGTGGEKLFF	TGTGCCAGCAGCGCTAGGCCCGGGACAGGGGGCGAAAAACTGTTTTTT
-	13	-	TRBV5-4	TRBJ2-7	CASSLAGTYEQYF	TGTGCCAGCAGCTTGGCGGGTACCTACGAGCAGTACTTC
-	14	-	TRBV11-2	TRBJ2-3	CASSLGLSTDTQYF	TGTGCCAGCAGCTTAGGGTTGAGTACAGATACGCAGTATTTT
-	14	TRBD1	TRBV5-1	TRBJ2-7	CASSSGTGDYEQYF	TGCGCCAGCAGCTCGGGGACAGGGGACTACGAGCAGTACTTC
-	13	-	TRBV27	TRBJ1-2	CASSPARVYGYTF	TGTGCCAGCAGCCCAGCCAGGGTGTATGGCTACACCTTC
-	13	-	TRBV2	TRBJ1-2	CASSEAVNYGYTF	TGTGCCAGCAGTGAAGCGGTAAACTATGGCTACACCTTC
-	12	-	TRBV7-9	TRBJ2-5	CASSLERETQYF	TGTGCCAGCAGCTTAGAAAGAGAGACCCAGTACTTC
-	11	-	TRBV2	TRBJ2-4	CASSPKNIQYF	TGTGCCAGCAGTCCCAAAAACATTCAGTACTTC
-	15	-	TRBV6-5	TRBJ1-1	CVSSYRPVGTTEAFF	TGTGTTAGCAGTTACCGCCCGGTAGGGACCACTGAAGCTTTCTTT